This T cell receptor beta chain was sequenced for a study of blood T cell repertoires in COVID-19. Study-wide context: The United States, Italy and Spain supplied acute and convalescent COVID-19 samples. From T cells, B-cell-depleted T cells, or PBMCs came the material, which was cDNA or gDNA.

Losses at the gene ends were 2 bases for V and 1 base for J; bases not matched to a gene: 5. Per germline, CDR1 MNHEY and CDR2 SVGEGT. This CDR3 spans 15 amino acids. Libraries were prepared by immunoSEQ multiplex PCR; TCRdb keeps only in-frame clonotypes and omits some of them. Here the sample spans approximately 150,000 clones, roughly 89% being singletons. This clonotype was sampled from a human donor in a cohort sampled during active COVID-19. The specimen was peripheral blood. The chain couples TRBV6-2 or TRBV6-3 to TRBJ2-7, with TRBD1 matching 7 bases. The CDR3 loop is CASSYPDRVSYEQYF. The CDR3 bases are TGTGCCAGCAGTTACCCTGACAGGGTTTCCTACGAGCAGTACTTC.